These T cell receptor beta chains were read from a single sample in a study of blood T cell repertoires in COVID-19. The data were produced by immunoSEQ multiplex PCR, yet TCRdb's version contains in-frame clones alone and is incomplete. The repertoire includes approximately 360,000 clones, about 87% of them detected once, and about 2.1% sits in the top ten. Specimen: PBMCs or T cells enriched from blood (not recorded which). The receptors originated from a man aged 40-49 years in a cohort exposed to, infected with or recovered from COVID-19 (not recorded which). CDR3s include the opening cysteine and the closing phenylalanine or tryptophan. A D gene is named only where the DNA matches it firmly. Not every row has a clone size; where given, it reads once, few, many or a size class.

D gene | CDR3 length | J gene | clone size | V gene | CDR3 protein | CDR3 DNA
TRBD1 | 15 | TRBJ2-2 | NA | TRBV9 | CASSVGQGAFGELFF | TGTGCCAGCAGCGTAGGACAGGGGGCATTCGGGGAGCTGTTTTTT
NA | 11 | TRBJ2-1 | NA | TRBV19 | CATGSYNEQFF | TGTGCCACAGGATCCTACAATGAGCAGTTCTTC
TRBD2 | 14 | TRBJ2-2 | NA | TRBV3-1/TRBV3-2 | CASSIAGGKGELFF | TGTGCCAGCAGTATAGCGGGAGGAAAAGGGGAGCTGTTTTTT
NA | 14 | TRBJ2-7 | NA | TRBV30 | CAWSVFPLSYEQYF | TGTGCCTGGAGTGTATTTCCCCTCTCCTACGAGCAGTACTTC
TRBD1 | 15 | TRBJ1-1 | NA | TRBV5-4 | CASSLGTGENTEAFF | TGTGCCAGCAGCTTGGGGACAGGGGAAAACACTGAAGCTTTCTTT
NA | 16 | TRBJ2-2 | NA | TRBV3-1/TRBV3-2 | CASTLGGGPRAGELFF | TGTGCCAGCACCCTAGGGGGAGGGCCACGGGCCGGGGAGCTGTTTTTT
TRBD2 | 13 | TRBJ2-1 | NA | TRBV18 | CASSPQTSHEQFF | TGTGCCAGCTCACCCCAGACTAGCCATGAGCAGTTCTTC
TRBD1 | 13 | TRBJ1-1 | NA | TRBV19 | CASSDRVNTEAFF | TGTGCCAGTTCCGACAGGGTGAACACTGAAGCTTTCTTT
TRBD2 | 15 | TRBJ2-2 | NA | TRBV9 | CASSVTSGNTGELFF | TGTGCCAGCAGCGTGACTAGCGGAAACACCGGGGAGCTGTTTTTT
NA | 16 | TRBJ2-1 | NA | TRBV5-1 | CASSLLRTGVDNEQFF | TGCGCCAGCAGCTTGTTAAGGACTGGGGTCGACAATGAGCAGTTCTTC
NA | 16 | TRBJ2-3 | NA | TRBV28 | CASSLSQGSSTDTQYF | TGTGCCAGCAGTTTATCGCAGGGGAGCAGCACAGATACGCAGTATTTT
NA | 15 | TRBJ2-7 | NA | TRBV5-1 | CASSPSGEKGGEQYF | TGCGCCAGCAGCCCCTCAGGGGAAAAGGGCGGCGAGCAGTACTTC
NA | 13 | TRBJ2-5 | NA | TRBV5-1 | CASSSRGGETQYF | TGCGCCAGCAGCTCTAGGGGGGGGGAGACCCAGTACTTC
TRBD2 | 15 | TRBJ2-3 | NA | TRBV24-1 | CATSDSGSGTDTQYF | TGTGCCACCAGTGATAGCGGGAGTGGTACAGATACGCAGTATTTT
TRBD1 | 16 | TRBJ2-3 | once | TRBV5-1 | CASSPQARGPTDTQYF | TGCGCCAGCAGCCCCCAGGCCAGGGGGCCCACAGATACGCAGTATTTT
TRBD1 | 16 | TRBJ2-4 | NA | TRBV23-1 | CASNRRQGARKNIQYF | TGCGCCAGCAACCGGCGGCAGGGGGCGCGGAAAAACATTCAGTACTTC
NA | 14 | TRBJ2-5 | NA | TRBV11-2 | CASSQSPGRETQYF | TGTGCCAGCAGCCAGAGCCCGGGTAGGGAGACCCAGTACTTC
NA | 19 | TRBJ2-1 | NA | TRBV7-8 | CASSLVPGQATTSYNEQFF | TGTGCCAGCAGCTTAGTCCCCGGTCAGGCAACGACCTCCTACAATGAGCAGTTCTTC
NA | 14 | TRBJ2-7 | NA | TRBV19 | CASSAGDLTYEQYF | TGTGCCAGTAGTGCAGGGGACCTAACCTACGAGCAGTACTTC
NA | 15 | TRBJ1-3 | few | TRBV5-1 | CASSTDGSSGNTIYF | TGCGCCAGCAGCACGGACGGGAGCTCTGGAAACACCATATATTTT
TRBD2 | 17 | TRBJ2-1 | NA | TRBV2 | CASSGGGGRNAYNEQFF | TGTGCCAGCAGTGGGGGGGGCGGGAGGAACGCCTACAATGAGCAGTTCTTC
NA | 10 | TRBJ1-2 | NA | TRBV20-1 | CSANRDGYTF | TGCAGTGCGAACAGGGATGGCTACACCTTC
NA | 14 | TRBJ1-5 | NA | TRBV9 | CASSVRVGNQPQHF | TGTGCCAGCAGCGTCAGGGTTGGCAATCAGCCCCAGCATTTT
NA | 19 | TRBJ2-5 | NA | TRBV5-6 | CASSFRAHWRRGSAVSQYF | TGTGCCAGCAGCTTTAGGGCCCACTGGAGGAGAGGGTCGGCAGTCTCCCAGTACTTC
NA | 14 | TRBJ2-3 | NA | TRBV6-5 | CASRVGSIGDTQYF | TGTGCCAGCAGGGTAGGGAGTATTGGAGATACGCAGTATTTT
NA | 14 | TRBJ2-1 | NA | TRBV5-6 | CASSFGSVNNEQFF | TGTGCCAGCAGCTTCGGGTCGGTCAACAATGAGCAGTTCTTC
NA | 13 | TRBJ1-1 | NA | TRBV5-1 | CASSLFRATEAFF | TGCGCCAGCAGCTTGTTCAGGGCCACTGAAGCTTTCTTT
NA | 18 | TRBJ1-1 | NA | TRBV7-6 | CASSFQRVGYRLNTEAFF | TGTGCCAGCAGCTTCCAGAGGGTGGGGTACAGACTGAACACTGAAGCTTTCTTT
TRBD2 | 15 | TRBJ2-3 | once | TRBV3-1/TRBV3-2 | CASSRGREATDTQYF | TGTGCCAGCAGCCGGGGGCGGGAGGCCACAGATACGCAGTATTTT
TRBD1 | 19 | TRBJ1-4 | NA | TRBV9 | CASSVVPTGGASSNEKLFF | TGTGCCAGCAGCGTAGTTCCCACAGGGGGCGCAAGCTCTAATGAAAAACTGTTTTTT
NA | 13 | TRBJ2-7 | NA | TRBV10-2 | CASRDLSSYEQYF | TGCGCCAGCCGGGACTTAAGCTCCTACGAGCAGTACTTC
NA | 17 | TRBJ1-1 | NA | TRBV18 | CASSPRMRTTLNTEAFF | TGTGCCAGCTCACCACGCATGAGGACAACCCTGAACACTGAAGCTTTCTTT
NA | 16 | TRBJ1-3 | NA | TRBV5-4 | CASSSKGGVAGNTIYF | TGTGCCAGCAGCTCGAAGGGCGGGGTCGCTGGAAACACCATATATTTT
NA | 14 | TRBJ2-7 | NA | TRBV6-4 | CASSDYGEIYEQYF | TGTGCCAGCAGTGACTATGGGGAGATCTACGAGCAGTACTTC
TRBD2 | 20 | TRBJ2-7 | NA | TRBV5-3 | CARSLAGTSGRFVGAYEQYF | TGTGCCAGAAGCTTGGCCGGGACTAGCGGGAGGTTTGTGGGAGCGTACGAGCAGTACTTC
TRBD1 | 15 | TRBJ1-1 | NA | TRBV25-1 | CASSLAGTANTEAFF | TGTGCCAGCAGTCTTGCCGGGACAGCGAACACTGAAGCTTTCTTT
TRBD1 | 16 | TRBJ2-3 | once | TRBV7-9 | CASSLLQTGSTDTQYF | TGTGCCAGCAGCTTACTGCAGACAGGGAGTACAGATACGCAGTATTTT
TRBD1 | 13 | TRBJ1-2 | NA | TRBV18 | CASSTTGGNGYTF | TGTGCCAGCTCGACCACAGGGGGCAATGGCTACACCTTC
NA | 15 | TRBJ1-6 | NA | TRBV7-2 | CASSPRVPTNSPLHF | TGTGCCAGCAGCCCACGAGTTCCTACTAATTCACCCCTCCACTTT
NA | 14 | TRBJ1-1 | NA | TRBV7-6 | CASSLQGQNTEAFF | TGTGCCAGCAGCTTACAGGGCCAGAACACTGAAGCTTTCTTT
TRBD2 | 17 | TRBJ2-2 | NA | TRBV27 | CASSWGTSGANTGELFF | TGTGCCAGCAGTTGGGGGACTAGCGGGGCGAACACCGGGGAGCTGTTTTTT
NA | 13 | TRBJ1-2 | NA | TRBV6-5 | CASRERANYGYTF | TGTGCCAGCAGGGAGAGGGCTAACTATGGCTACACCTTC